Presented here are 23 T cell receptor beta chains from one specimen sequenced in a study of T cell responses to AZD1222 COVID-19 vaccine. Sequenced by immunoSEQ multiplex PCR; TCRdb stores in-frame clones only, minus some. The data hold around 180,000 clones, with roughly 93% observed a single time. This sample comprised peripheral blood, obtained on day 0 of AZD1222 vaccination. The receptors come from an adult in good health.

The rearrangement joins TRBV29-1 to TRBJ2-7; 12 bases match TRBD1. The length of the CDR3 is 13 residues. With V trimmed by 3 bases and J by 6 bases, 3 bases remained unmatched. Germline V gene lookup returns CDR1 SQVTM and CDR2 ANQGSEA. The CDR3 region has the DNA TGCAGCGTTGAGGGACAGGGGGCTGCCGAGCAGTACTTC. It codes for CSVEGQGAAEQYF.

V usage is TRBV10-2 and J usage is TRBJ2-1; 7 positions match TRBD2. V dropped 2 bases and J dropped 1; count of bases not matched to a gene: 5. Germline V gives CDR1 WSHSY, CDR2 SAAADI. This CDR3 is 16 amino acids long. The DNA of the CDR3 is TGCGCCAGCAGTGAGGTTAGCGGGCTTTCCTACAATGAGCAGTTCTTC. Its translation: CASSEVSGLSYNEQFF.

The chain couples TRBV7-9 to TRBJ2-1; a possible D gene is TRBD1 (5 bases). CDR1 SEHNR and CDR2 FQNEAQ come from the germline V gene (reference sequence). V was shortened by 8 bases and J by 0 bases, with 11 bases between the two germline ends. The CDR3 is made up of 14 amino acids. This chain's CDR3 is CASQGTSSYNEQFF. As DNA, the CDR3 is TGTGCCAGCCAGGGAACCAGCTCCTACAATGAGCAGTTCTTC.

This clone was observed once. This chain connects TRBV12-3 or TRBV12-4 to TRBJ2-5; D is tentatively TRBD1 or TRBD2 (5 bases each). The CDR3 runs to 13 residues. Trimming took off 2 bases at V and 4 bases at J, with 8 bases between the two ends. Here the CDR3 reads CASSLSGRETQYF. The CDR3, as DNA: TGTGCCAGCAGTTTATCAGGGAGAGAGACCCAGTACTTC.

The V call is TRBV6-4, the J call TRBJ1-1, with D unresolved. V was trimmed by 3 bases and J by 1 base, leaving 6 bases between them. This CDR3 has 13 amino acids. The germline gives CDR1 MRHNA, CDR2 SNTAGT. The CDR3, as DNA: TGTGCCAGCAGTGAGCGGCCGAACACTGAAGCTTTCTTT. Its translation is CASSERPNTEAFF.

V gene TRBV5-6 combines with J gene TRBJ2-7, with 10 nucleotides matching TRBD2. V lost 4 bases to trimming and J lost 3 bases; unmatched junction nucleotides: 4. The CDR3 is made up of 14 amino acids. The V gene's germline CDR1 is SGHDT and CDR2 YYEEEE. This CDR3 reads CASSPGLAHYEQYF. In DNA, the CDR3 is TGTGCCAGCAGCCCGGGACTAGCGCACTACGAGCAGTACTTC.

The J gene is TRBJ2-5, the V gene TRBV6-5; 9 bases map to TRBD1. After removal of 6 bases from V and 4 bases from J, the junction contained 6 bases not matched to a gene. The germline CDR1 and CDR2 sequences are MNHEY and SVGAGI. This CDR3 spans 14 amino acids. Written as DNA, the CDR3 is TGTGCCAGCAGCCGGGACAGGGTTGCAGAGACCCAGTACTTC. Amino acid sequence: CASSRDRVAETQYF.

The chain uses TRBV6-5 and TRBJ1-4; 8 bases fit TRBD1. Germline CDR1 MNHEY, CDR2 SVGAGI. Trimming removed 6 bases from V and 3 bases from J; junction bases left unmatched: 6. The CDR3 extends over 15 amino acids. The CDR3 nucleotides are TGTGCCAGCAGCCGGGACAGGAGGTCTAATGAAAAACTGTTTTTT. This gives the protein CASSRDRRSNEKLFF.

The chain combines TRBV19 with TRBJ2-2, with 9 positions matching TRBD2. This CDR3 is 17 amino acids long. The germline CDR1 and CDR2 sequences are LNHDA and SQIVND (reference sequence). With 7 bases clipped from V and 0 bases from J, the junction kept 9 bases outside the gene matches. This CDR3 is CASNQGIAGANTGELFF. As DNA, the CDR3 is TGTGCCAGTAACCAAGGGATAGCGGGAGCGAACACCGGGGAGCTGTTTTTT.

The J gene is TRBJ2-2, the V gene TRBV2; maybe TRBD1 (5 bases). Trimming cost V 5 bases and J 7 bases, with 11 bases left between them. CDR3 length: 13 amino acids. CDR1 SNHLY and CDR2 FYNNEI come from the germline V gene. CDR3 DNA sequence: TGTGCCAGCAGTCAGGACATAGTCGGGGAGCTGTTTTTT. It translates to CASSQDIVGELFF. Full variable domain (remainder filled in from reference TRBV2 and TRBJ2-2): EPEVTQTPSHQVTQMGQEVILRCVPISNHLYFYWYRQILGQKVEFLVSFYNNEISEKSEIFDDQFSVERPDGSNFTLKIRSTKLEDSAMYFCASSQDIVGELFFGEGSRLTVL.

This chain connects TRBV14 to TRBJ2-1; 7 nucleotides line up with TRBD2. The germline V gene has CDR1 SGHDN and CDR2 FVKESK. J lost 6 bases, V lost 1 base, and 9 bases had no gene match. This CDR3 spans 16 amino acids. CDR3 region: CASSQGPASGFNEQFF. DNA of the CDR3: TGTGCCAGCAGCCAAGGTCCGGCTAGCGGTTTCAATGAGCAGTTCTTC.

The chain is built from TRBV27 and TRBJ1-1; 7 nucleotides match TRBD1. CDR3 size: 13 residues. CDR1 is MNHEY, CDR2 SMNVEV, per germline (reference sequence). After removal of 6 bases from V and 2 bases from J, the junction contained 3 bases not matched to a gene. The CDR3 spells CASSRDRNTEAFF. The CDR3 DNA is TGTGCCAGCAGCCGGGACAGAAACACTGAAGCTTTCTTT.

The chain has TRBV19 and TRBJ1-1, with D possibly being TRBD1 (6 bases). CDR3 length: 14 residues. CDR1 is LNHDA and CDR2 is SQIVND in the germline V gene (reference sequence). Between the trimmed V and J ends, which lost 6 bases and 5 bases, there was a span of 16 bases. The CDR3 here is CASRTQGTDTEAFF. CDR3 bases: TGTGCCAGTAGGACCCAGGGGACGGATACTGAAGCTTTCTTT.

J is TRBJ2-2 and V is TRBV5-4, with D maybe TRBD1 (6 bases). Trimming pared 3 bases from V and 7 bases from J, leaving 13 bases between. CDR1 SGHNT and CDR2 YYREEE come from the germline V gene (reference sequence). The CDR3 length is 14 residues. The CDR3 sequence: CASSYPGTIGELFF. CDR3 nucleotide sequence: TGTGCCAGCAGCTACCCCGGGACAATCGGGGAGCTGTTTTTT.

The chain combines TRBV28 with TRBJ2-5; D possibly corresponds to TRBD2 (5 bases). The CDR3 totals 12 residues. Germline CDR1 reads MDHEN; CDR2 reads SYDVKM. Between the trimmed V and J ends, which lost 4 bases and 3 bases, there was a span of 6 bases. CDR3 DNA sequence: TGTGCCAGCAGTTGGAGGAAAGAGACCCAGTACTTC. It specifies CASSWRKETQYF. Combining the CDR3 with reference TRBV28 and TRBJ2-5 gives the whole variable domain DVKVTQSSRYLVKRTGEKVFLECVQDMDHENMFWYRQDPGLGLRLIYFSYDVKMKEKGDIPEGYSVSREKKERFSLILESASTNQTSMYLCASSWRKETQYFGPGTRLLVL.

The rearrangement uses TRBV11-3 and TRBJ1-2; possible D gene TRBD1, 5 bases. This CDR3 contains 13 residues. CDR1 and CDR2 (germline): SGHNT, YENEEA. Trimming left V 1 base short and J 4 bases short, with 7 bases between. The CDR3 region has the DNA TGTGCCAGCAGCTTAGCCGGGGGCTATGGCTACACCTTC. Its translation: CASSLAGGYGYTF.

The chain links TRBV5-8 to TRBJ2-1; D gene unclear. V was pared by 2 bases and J by 3 bases, with 9 bases between. The CDR3 totals 14 residues. Looked up from germline, CDR1 is SGHTS and CDR2 is YDEGEE. CDR3 sequence reads: CASSFSSYYNEQFF. The CDR3 nucleotides read TGTGCCAGCAGCTTCAGCAGCTACTACAATGAGCAGTTCTTC.

This chain uses TRBV3-1 (or the pseudogene TRBV3-2) with TRBJ1-3; 8 nucleotides line up with TRBD1. This CDR3 comprises 15 residues. Germline CDR1 LGHDT, CDR2 YNNKEL (reference sequence). V lost 2 bases and J lost 0; bases outside the gene matches: 0. CDR3 in DNA: TGTGCCAGCAGCCAAACAGGGGGCTCTGGAAACACCATATATTTT. This translates into CASSQTGGSGNTIYF.

The rearrangement uses TRBV7-3 and TRBJ1-1, with D perhaps TRBD1 (6 bases). This CDR3 contains 13 residues. Trimming removed 2 bases at V and 7 bases at J, with 11 bases between. Germline CDR1 and CDR2: SGHTA and FQGTGA. CDR3 bases: TGTGCCAGCAGCTTATCGGGGGGCAATGAAGCTTTCTTT. It translates to CASSLSGGNEAFF.

This clone has only one observation. The rearrangement uses TRBV7-8 and TRBJ1-2; the D is unclear. The germline V gene has CDR1 SGHVS and CDR2 FQNEAQ. This CDR3 region has 13 residues. V gave up 1 base and J gave up 8 bases, with 11 bases separating them. In DNA, the CDR3 is TGTGCCAGCAGCTTAGGCCGCGCGGACGGCTACACCTTC. Residues: CASSLGRADGYTF.

The V gene is TRBV2, the J gene TRBJ2-5; the match to TRBD2 covers 10 bases. The CDR3 sequence is 16 residues long. Germline V gene data show CDR1 as SNHLY and CDR2 as FYNNEI. V lost 7 bases and J lost 6; bases outside the gene matches: 14. CDR3 sequence (DNA): TGTGCCAGCACCGAAGGAGTAGCGGGAGGATGGAAGACCCAGTACTTC. It is translated as CASTEGVAGGWKTQYF. The variable domain in full, with the rest retrieved from reference TRBV2 and TRBJ2-5, is EPEVTQTPSHQVTQMGQEVILRCVPISNHLYFYWYRQILGQKVEFLVSFYNNEISEKSEIFDDQFSVERPDGSNFTLKIRSTKLEDSAMYFCASTEGVAGGWKTQYFGPGTRLLVL.

The J gene is TRBJ1-5, the V gene TRBV5-1; 7 bases agree with TRBD1. V lost 0 bases to trimming and J lost 7 bases; unmatched junction nucleotides: 7. CDR3 length: 15 amino acids. CDR1 SGHRS and CDR2 YFSETQ come from the germline V gene. CDR3: CASSLGQGREQPQHF. The CDR3 nucleotides read TGCGCCAGCAGCTTGGGACAGGGAAGGGAACAGCCCCAGCATTTT.

The chain carries TRBV5-1 and TRBJ2-6; D not resolved. The germline CDR1 and CDR2 sequences are SGHRS and YFSETQ. CDR3 size: 15 residues. Trimming pared 1 base from V and 2 bases from J, leaving 7 bases between. DNA of the CDR3: TGCGCCAGCAGCTTGTCGAATACTGGGGCCAACGTCCTGACTTTC. It translates to CASSLSNTGANVLTF.